The 21 T cell receptor beta chains below were found in one sample sequenced in a study of naive and memory T cell subsets. The library had UMIs added by 3' ligation of an oligonucleotide to TCR cDNA. The SP2 primer and nested alpha and beta constant region primers amplified ligated cDNA in four rounds. TCRdb fed the 5' RACE reads into MiXCR, producing one record per CDR3 protein. Here the sample spans tens of thousands of distinct CDR3 sequences, around 8% being singletons. All receptors come from a female donor in good health.

This clonotype was seen a handful of times. The chain joins TRBV7-6 to TRBJ2-1, with D perhaps TRBD1 (5 bases). The V end lost 1 base, the J end lost 10 bases, and 11 bases lay between the germline ends. Germline loops: CDR1 SGHVS, CDR2 FNYEAQ. CDR3 size: 13 residues. The CDR3 here is CASSLVGVTEQFF. CDR3 DNA: TGTGCCAGCAGCTTAGTAGGGGTGACAGAGCAGTTCTTC.

The rearrangement uses TRBV3-1 and TRBJ2-5; 8 bases agree with TRBD2. Trimming removed 0 bases from V and 4 bases from J; junction bases left unmatched: 4. Germline loops: CDR1 LGHDT, CDR2 YNNKEL (reference sequence). The CDR3 contains 15 residues. The CDR3 sequence is CASSQEPAGAETQYF. The CDR3 region has the DNA TGTGCCAGCAGCCAAGAACCAGCGGGGGCAGAGACCCAGTACTTC.

This clonotype has a count of ten or more. The chain couples TRBV7-2 to TRBJ1-5; 10 nucleotides match TRBD1. The CDR3 covers 16 residues. The trim removed 5 bases at V and 3 bases at J, leaving 7 bases unmatched. Germline lookup yields CDR1 SGHTA and CDR2 FQGNSA. CDR3 sequence (DNA): TGTGCCAGCAGCCCCTCCGGGACAGGGGACAATCAGCCCCAGCATTTT. It is translated as CASSPSGTGDNQPQHF.

Only a few counts were recorded for this clonotype. The V call is TRBV20-1, the J call TRBJ1-1; D ambiguous. Trimming took off 5 bases at V and 0 bases at J, with 10 bases between the two ends. Germline V lookup: CDR1 DFQATT, CDR2 SNEGSKA (reference sequence). This CDR3 has 13 amino acids. CDR3 nucleotides: TGCAGTGCTCGCGGGCAAATGAACACTGAAGCTTTCTTT. It is translated as CSARGQMNTEAFF.

The chain recombines TRBV7-9 with TRBJ2-5, with TRBD1 matching over 8 bases. Germline CDR1 is SEHNR and CDR2 is FQNEAQ (reference sequence). This CDR3 spans 14 amino acids. Trimming cost V 5 bases and J 5 bases; bases outside gene matches: 7. The CDR3 sequence: CASSTKDRAETQYF. For the CDR3, the DNA is TGTGCCAGCAGCACAAAGGACAGGGCCGAGACCCAGTACTTC.

The chain is built from TRBV27 and TRBJ2-7; tentative D call: TRBD2 (5 bases). V was clipped by 3 bases and J by 7 bases, with 13 bases between them. The length of the CDR3 is 13 residues. Germline V gene data show CDR1 as MNHEY and CDR2 as SMNVEV (reference sequence). The chain's CDR3 is CASSLSASGEQYF. The CDR3 bases are TGTGCCAGCAGTTTGTCAGCTTCGGGAGAGCAGTACTTC.

Regarding this clonotype: The junction does not match germline at one end; this may be a read error. CDR3 bases: TGTGCCAACAGCCGCGGGACTAGCGGTTTGGATGAGCAGTTCTTC. This translates into CANSRGTSGLDEQFF. The chain links TRBV3-1 to TRBJ2-1; TRBD2 agrees at 11 bases. The CDR3 loop spans 15 amino acids. The germline V gene has CDR1 LGHDT and CDR2 YNNKEL (reference sequence).

This clonotype was observed many times. This chain uses TRBV14 with TRBJ2-1; D is undetermined. Trimming stripped 8 bases from V and 11 bases from J, with 16 bases between. The CDR3 totals 12 residues. Germline V lookup: CDR1 SGHDN, CDR2 FVKESK. CDR3 region: CASSNQERQQFF. DNA of the CDR3: TGTGCCAGCTCGAATCAGGAACGGCAGCAGTTCTTC.

This clonotype was seen many times. The chain joins TRBV11-2 to TRBJ2-1; D is unresolved. Germline loops: CDR1 SGHAT, CDR2 FQNNGV. V was pared by 3 bases and J by 5 bases, with 14 bases between. The CDR3 is 15 amino acids. CDR3 sequence (DNA): TGTGCCAGCAGCTTGGCAGGAAGGCTAGACAATGAGCAGTTCTTC. Translation: CASSLAGRLDNEQFF.

This clonotype was detected only a few times. The rearrangement joins TRBV5-1 to TRBJ1-4, with a possible D match to TRBD1 (5 bases). This CDR3 has 14 amino acids. The germline V gene has CDR1 SGHRS and CDR2 YFSETQ. V shed 2 bases and J shed 7 bases, with 12 bases lying between them. The CDR3 DNA follows: TGCGCCAGCAGCTTTAGGCAGGGCGGTGAAAAACTGTTTTTT. Protein: CASSFRQGGEKLFF.

The chain uses TRBV5-4 and TRBJ1-2, with a possible D match to TRBD1 (5 bases). V shed 4 bases and J shed 2 bases, with 12 bases lying between them. CDR3 length equals 14 residues. Germline values: CDR1 SGHNT, CDR2 YYREEE (reference sequence). The DNA of the CDR3 is TGTGCCAGCAGCCCAGGGTCCCACAACTATGGCTACACCTTC. Its translation is CASSPGSHNYGYTF. Using reference TRBV5-4 and TRBJ1-2 for the parts outside the CDR3, the full variable domain is ETGVTQSPTHLIKTRGQQVTLRCSSQSGHNTVSWYQQALGQGPQFIFQYYREEENGRGNFPPRFSGLQFPNYSSELNVNALELDDSALYLCASSPGSHNYGYTFGSGTRLTVV.

This clonotype turned up a few times. The rearrangement joins TRBV6-5 to TRBJ2-3; the match to TRBD2 covers 9 bases. Per germline, CDR1 MNHEY and CDR2 SVGAGI. This CDR3 contains 15 residues. The junction had 10 bases not matched to a gene; V was cut back by 10 bases and J by 2 bases. CDR3 DNA: TGTGCCAACCTCATTCGGACTAGCGACACAGATACGCAGTATTTT. It yields the protein CANLIRTSDTDTQYF.

This clonotype occurred a few times. The rearrangement uses TRBV7-6 and TRBJ2-1; possibly TRBD2 for D (7 bases). With 5 bases removed from V and 1 base from J, the gap between germline ends came to 12 bases. The CDR3 has 15 residues. Per germline, CDR1 SGHVS and CDR2 FNYEAQ. The CDR3 DNA reads as TGTGCCAGCAGCCAGGGAGGGGGTTCCTACAATGAGCAGTTCTTC. The encoded protein is CASSQGGGSYNEQFF.

This clonotype turned up a few times. J is TRBJ1-5 and V is TRBV20-1, with D unresolved. Germline CDR1 and CDR2: DFQATT and SNEGSKA (reference sequence). Trimming removed 1 base from V and 4 bases from J, with 8 bases in between. The CDR3 has 13 residues. The CDR3 coding sequence is TGCAGTGCTAGAGGGCAGGAGAATCAGCCCCAGCATTTT. The encoded protein is CSARGQENQPQHF.

The rearrangement uses TRBV27 and TRBJ1-4; D uncertain. The ends were cut back, 7 bases at V and 3 bases at J, with 15 bases in the middle. CDR3 size: 15 residues. Germline loops: CDR1 MNHEY, CDR2 SMNVEV (reference sequence). The CDR3 loop reads CASTTVGSANEKLFF. In DNA, the CDR3 is TGTGCCAGCACTACCGTCGGGTCAGCTAATGAAAAACTGTTTTTT. The full variable domain, its missing parts supplied by reference TRBV27 and TRBJ1-4, is EAQVTQNPRYLITVTGKKLTVTCSQNMNHEYMSWYRQDPGLGLRQIYYSMNVEVTDKGDVPEGYKVSRKEKRNFPLILESPSPNQTSLYFCASTTVGSANEKLFFGSGTQLSVL.

At least ten counts were recorded for this clonotype. The genes are TRBV20-1 and TRBJ2-1; D not certain. Trimming cost V 5 bases and J 4 bases, with 9 bases left between them. Germline CDR1 DFQATT, CDR2 SNEGSKA (reference sequence). The CDR3 totals 12 residues. CDR3 protein: CSASGQYNEQFF. The CDR3 region has the DNA TGCAGTGCTTCCGGCCAGTACAATGAGCAGTTCTTC.

This clonotype was detected a few times. CDR3 bases: TGTGCCAGCAGTTTAGTTATTGGGGGGACAGGGTGGCCACGAATGAGTTCCTACGAGCAGTACTTC. Translated, it gives CASSLVIGGTGWPRMSSYEQYF. The chain combines TRBV28 with TRBJ2-7, with TRBD1 matching over 9 bases. V lost 2 bases and J lost 1; bases outside the gene matches: 24. The CDR3 has 22 amino acids. Germline V CDR1 and CDR2: MDHEN, SYDVKM.

As to this clonotype: One junction end disagrees with the germline gene, perhaps due to a read error. DNA for the CDR3: TGTGCCAGCAGCATAACCGGGACCCAGGTCCAAAATGAGCAGTTCTTC. The encoded protein is CASSITGTQVQNEQFF. This chain connects TRBV7-3 to TRBJ2-1; D tentatively fits TRBD1 or TRBD2 (5 bases each). Germline assignment: CDR1 SGHTA and CDR2 FQGTGA. CDR3 length equals 16 residues.

The sample holds a few counts of this clonotype. This rearrangement joins TRBV19 to TRBJ1-2, with D unclear. This CDR3 is 12 amino acids long. V lost 9 bases to trimming and J lost 1 base, with 9 bases between them. CDR1 is LNHDA, CDR2 SQIVND, per germline (reference sequence). Here the CDR3 reads CASSDYNYGYTF. CDR3 sequence (DNA): TGTGCCAGCAGCGACTATAACTATGGCTACACCTTC.

There are many counts of this clonotype. CDR3 in DNA: TGTGCCAGCAGCTTGGATCAGGGGGGTCAGCCCCAGCATTTT. Translated, it gives CASSLDQGGQPQHF. The chain joins TRBV5-5 to TRBJ1-5; TRBD1 matches 7 bases. CDR1 is SGHKS and CDR2 is YYEKEE in the germline V gene (reference sequence). V trimming: 0 bases; J trimming: 6 bases; junction bases outside the gene matches: 3. CDR3 length: 14 residues.

This clonotype was found a few times. This chain uses TRBV5-1 with TRBJ2-3, with 8 bases aligning to TRBD1. The CDR3 loop spans 16 amino acids. Per the germline V gene, CDR1 is SGHRS and CDR2 is YFSETQ. The trim removed 2 bases at V and 1 base at J, leaving 6 bases unmatched. The CDR3 reads CASSLPGGRGTDTQYF. The CDR3 coding sequence is TGCGCCAGCAGCTTACCAGGGGGCCGGGGCACAGATACGCAGTATTTT.